The present T cell receptor beta chain was sequenced within a study of cytomegalovirus exposure and HLA in healthy donors. Looking at the study overall: The platform used for the 120 or so validation repertoires matched that of the 666 first-cohort repertoires, a later analysis reported.

The assay was immunoSEQ multiplex PCR, and TCRdb's table has in-frame clones only and misses some. This sample has approximately 150,000 clones, with about 90% found just once. The CDR3 consists of 16 residues. With 4 bases clipped from V and 5 bases from J, the junction kept 7 bases outside the gene matches. Germline lookup yields CDR1 LGHNA and CDR2 YNFKEQ. The J gene is TRBJ2-5, the V gene TRBV4-2; 13 nucleotides agree with TRBD2. The sample comprised PBMCs. The receptor comes from a young woman in good health and CMV-seropositive. CDR3 loop: CASSPLLAGGQETQYF. The CDR3 coding sequence is TGTGCCAGCAGCCCTCTACTAGCGGGAGGGCAGGAGACCCAGTACTTC.